Described below is a single T cell receptor (beta chain) sequence and its context. The data originate from a study of shared clonotypes between healthy human individuals. For the study at large: Each donor contributed plates that comprised three CD4 naive, three CD4 memory, two CD8 naive and one CD8 memory.

Method: immunoSEQ multiplex PCR; TCRdb's copy keeps in-frame clones and lacks some. This table holds a few million clones, approximately 93% found once. Nashville, Tennessee was home to all donors, who were Caucasian adults. In the CD4+ fraction, cells were divided into CD45RA+ naive and CD45RA-negative memory subsets. Sequenced sample: naive CD4+ T cells from PBMCs. Subset meaning: CD45RA+ positively selected. This clonotype was obtained from a young man in good health. Some clones in this sample may be carry-over from other donors' samples.

The DNA of the CDR3 is TGCGCCAGCAGCTCCGGACCGTCCCAAGAGACCCAGTACTTC. This codes for CASSSGPSQETQYF. The chain carries TRBV5-1 and TRBJ2-5; the D is unclear. Germline V CDR1 and CDR2: SGHRS, YFSETQ. V was shortened by 3 bases and J by 1 base, with 10 bases between the two germline ends. The CDR3 is 14 residues long. Filled out from reference TRBV5-1 and TRBJ2-5, the complete variable domain reads KAGVTQTPRYLIKTRGQQVTLSCSPISGHRSVSWYQQTPGQGLQFLFEYFSETQRNKGNFPGRFSGRQFSNSRSEMNVSTLELGDSALYLCASSSGPSQETQYFGPGTRLLVL.